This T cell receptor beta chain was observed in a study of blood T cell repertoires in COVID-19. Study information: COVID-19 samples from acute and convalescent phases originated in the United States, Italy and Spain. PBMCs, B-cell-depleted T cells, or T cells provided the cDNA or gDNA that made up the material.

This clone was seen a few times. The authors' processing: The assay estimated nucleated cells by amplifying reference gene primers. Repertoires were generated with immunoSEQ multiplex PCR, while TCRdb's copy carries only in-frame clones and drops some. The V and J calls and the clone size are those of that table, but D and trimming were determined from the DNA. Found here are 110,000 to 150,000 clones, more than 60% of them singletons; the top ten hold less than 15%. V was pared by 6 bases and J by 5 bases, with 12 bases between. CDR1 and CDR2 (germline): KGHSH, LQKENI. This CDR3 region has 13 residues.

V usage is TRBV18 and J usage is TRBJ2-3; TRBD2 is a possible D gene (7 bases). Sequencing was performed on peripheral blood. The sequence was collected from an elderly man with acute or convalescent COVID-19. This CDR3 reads CASSAGAQDTQYF. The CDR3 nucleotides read TGTGCCAGCTCCGCGGGGGCGCAAGATACGCAGTATTTT.